A selection of T cell receptor beta chains follows, all from one sample in a study of chemoradiotherapy in HPV16-positive cancers. Profiled with immunoSEQ multiplex PCR; TCRdb holds only in-frame clones, not every one. The sample yields nearly 35,000 clones, around 93% seen once. The sample was blood, taken from a patient who underwent chemoradiotherapy. The receptor source for this set is a human donor with HPV-associated anogenital cancer. CDR3s include the opening cysteine and the closing phenylalanine or tryptophan. Fields, in order: J gene, V gene, clone size, D gene, CDR3 protein, CDR3 DNA. The D gene is left open where the match is weak. A row's size may be missing; if present it is once, few, many or a size class.

>TRBJ2-1|TRBV5-4|-|TRBD2
CASSLGLAGFSYNEQFF
TGTGCCAGCAGCCTGGGACTAGCGGGGTTCTCCTACAATGAGCAGTTCTTC
>TRBJ1-5|TRBV7-3|-|-
CASSLTGSEPQHF
TGTGCCAGCAGCTTAACCGGGTCTGAGCCCCAGCATTTT
>TRBJ1-1|TRBV7-9|-|TRBD1
CASSPGPWGRGKEAFF
TGTGCCAGCAGCCCAGGGCCCTGGGGCAGGGGGAAGGAAGCTTTCTTT
>TRBJ2-7|TRBV7-9|once|-
CASSGAYEQYF
TGTGCCAGCAGCGGCGCCTACGAGCAGTACTTC
>TRBJ2-3|TRBV7-3|-|-
CASSLQGYGPGPTQYF
TGTGCCAGCAGCTTACAGGGTTATGGTCCTGGGCCTACGCAGTATTTT
>TRBJ2-7|TRBV7-2|-|TRBD2
CASSLGQGGGAREQYF
TGTGCCAGCAGCTTAGGACAAGGCGGGGGGGCCCGCGAGCAGTACTTC
>TRBJ2-3|TRBV11-3|-|-
CASSREQGLAQYF
TGTGCCAGCAGTAGGGAACAGGGTTTAGCGCAGTATTTT
>TRBJ1-2|TRBV7-2|once|-
CASSLAGHYGYTF
TGTGCCAGCAGCTTGGCAGGTCACTATGGCTACACCTTC
>TRBJ2-7|TRBV18|-|TRBD1
CASSLGQGQIPYEQYF
TGTGCCAGCTCACTCGGACAGGGACAAATCCCCTACGAGCAGTACTTC
>TRBJ2-5|TRBV6-5|-|-
CASGLRGRETQYF
TGTGCCAGCGGATTACGGGGAAGGGAGACCCAGTACTTC
>TRBJ2-3|TRBV30|-|-
CAWSPSPGTQYF
TGTGCCTGGAGTCCCTCCCCAGGTACGCAGTATTTT
>TRBJ1-2|TRBV4-2|-|-
CASSCYTKGWTYGYTF
TGTGCCAGCAGCTGTTACACCAAAGGTTGGACCTATGGCTACACCTTC
>TRBJ2-2|TRBV11-3|-|TRBD1
CASSRQGPLLGTGELFF
TGTGCCAGCAGCCGACAGGGGCCCCTGTTGGGCACCGGGGAGCTGTTTTTT
>TRBJ1-1|TRBV7-7|-|-
CASSLREDTEAFF
TGTGCCAGCAGCTTAAGAGAGGACACTGAAGCTTTCTTT
>TRBJ1-2|TRBV7-9|-|-
CASTQVAGGYTF
TGTGCCAGCACCCAGGTGGCCGGTGGCTACACCTTC
>TRBJ2-3|TRBV5-1|-|-
CASSLPAYGQYF
TGCGCCAGCAGCTTACCTGCGTATGGGCAGTATTTT
>TRBJ1-3|TRBV7-9|once|-
CASSFGFSGNTIYF
TGTGCCAGCAGCTTCGGCTTCTCTGGAAACACCATATATTTT
>TRBJ1-6|TRBV11-3|-|-
CASSQILTSPLHF
TGTGCCAGCAGCCAGATACTGACGTCACCCCTCCACTTT
>TRBJ1-1|TRBV29-1|-|-
CSVEDRASGELMNTEAFF
TGCAGCGTTGAAGACAGGGCGAGCGGGGAATTAATGAACACTGAAGCTTTCTTT
>TRBJ2-7|TRBV5-5|-|TRBD1
CASSLEGQGISYEQYF
TGTGCCAGCAGCTTGGAAGGACAGGGAATTTCGTACGAGCAGTACTTC
>TRBJ1-1|TRBV14|-|-
CASRLDRLNTEAFF
TGTGCCAGCAGACTCGACAGGCTGAACACTGAAGCTTTCTTT
>TRBJ1-6|TRBV6-5|-|-
CASSYYGTVNSPLHF
TGTGCCAGCAGTTACTATGGGACCGTAAATTCACCCCTCCACTTT
>TRBJ1-6|TRBV7-2|-|-
CASSLSGGYNSPLHF
TGTGCCAGCAGCTTAAGTGGGGGTTATAATTCACCCCTCCACTTT
>TRBJ1-6|TRBV2|-|TRBD1
CASSLDRSGSPLHF
TGTGCCAGCTCCCTGGACAGGTCCGGATCACCCCTCCACTTT
>TRBJ2-3|TRBV4-2|-|TRBD2
CASSQVGSGGPDTQYF
TGTGCCAGCAGCCAAGTGGGTAGCGGGGGACCAGATACGCAGTATTTT
>TRBJ2-1|TRBV12-5|-|TRBD1
CASGSTGGGEQFF
TGTGCTAGTGGTTCGACAGGGGGTGGTGAGCAGTTCTTC
>TRBJ1-2|TRBV4-1|-|-
CASSQEGREGYTF
TGCGCCAGCAGCCAAGAAGGACGGGAAGGCTACACCTTC
>TRBJ2-1|TRBV29-1|-|-
CSVDNRAEQFF
TGCAGCGTTGACAACAGGGCTGAGCAGTTCTTC
>TRBJ2-2|TRBV7-6|-|-
CASSLEGSGELFF
TGTGCCAGCAGCTTAGAGGGCAGCGGGGAGCTGTTTTTT
>TRBJ2-5|TRBV2|-|-
CASSETGSEETQYF
TGTGCCAGCAGTGAAACGGGGTCTGAAGAGACCCAGTACTTC
>TRBJ1-2|TRBV5-1|-|TRBD1
CASRPVQGAQNYGYTF
TGCGCCAGCAGACCGGTACAGGGGGCGCAAAACTATGGCTACACCTTC
>TRBJ1-2|TRBV7-9|-|-
CASSSPYNYGYTF
TGTGCCAGCAGCTCCCCTTACAACTATGGCTACACCTTC
>TRBJ1-6|TRBV19|-|-
CASSGTLNSPLHF
TGTGCCAGTAGTGGGACTCTTAATTCACCCCTCCACTTT
>TRBJ2-4|TRBV4-1|-|-
CASSRFWTAIAKNIQYF
TGCGCCAGCAGCCGATTCTGGACAGCCATAGCCAAAAACATTCAGTACTTC
>TRBJ2-5|TRBV9|-|-
CASSPPQGRETQYF
TGTGCCAGCAGCCCCCCCCAGGGCCGGGAGACCCAGTACTTC
>TRBJ2-1|TRBV13|-|TRBD2
CASSVAGGSYNEQFF
TGTGCCAGCAGTGTAGCGGGGGGGTCTTACAATGAGCAGTTCTTC
>TRBJ1-4|TRBV6-5|-|-
CASSYSAPEKLFF
TGTGCCAGCAGTTACTCCGCCCCTGAAAAACTGTTTTTT
>TRBJ1-4|TRBV7-2|-|-
CASRTAATNEKLFF
TGTGCCAGCAGGACAGCCGCAACTAATGAAAAACTGTTTTTT
>TRBJ2-1|TRBV9|-|TRBD2
CASGTSTEQFF
TGTGCCAGCGGGACTAGCACGGAGCAGTTCTTC
>TRBJ2-4|TRBV7-8|-|-
CASSLNGLAKNIQYF
TGTGCCAGCAGCTTAAATGGGCTAGCCAAAAACATTCAGTACTTC
>TRBJ1-2|TRBV14|few|-
CASSHSRNYGYTF
TGTGCCAGCAGCCATAGCCGTAACTATGGCTACACCTTC
>TRBJ2-5|TRBV14|-|-
CASSQKYQETQYF
TGTGCCAGCAGCCAAAAGTACCAAGAGACCCAGTACTTC
>TRBJ1-1|TRBV6-5|-|-
CASRMNTEAFF
TGTGCCAGCAGAATGAACACTGAAGCTTTCTTT
>TRBJ2-2|TRBV30|-|-
CVRAGELFF
TGTGTACGGGCAGGGGAGCTGTTTTTT
>TRBJ2-7|TRBV7-2|-|TRBD1
CASSPMTGNEQYF
TGTGCCAGCAGTCCGATGACAGGGAACGAGCAGTACTTC
>TRBJ2-7|TRBV27|-|TRBD2
CASRGLAGGQVHEQYF
TGTGCCAGCAGGGGCCTAGCGGGGGGGCAAGTCCACGAGCAGTACTTC